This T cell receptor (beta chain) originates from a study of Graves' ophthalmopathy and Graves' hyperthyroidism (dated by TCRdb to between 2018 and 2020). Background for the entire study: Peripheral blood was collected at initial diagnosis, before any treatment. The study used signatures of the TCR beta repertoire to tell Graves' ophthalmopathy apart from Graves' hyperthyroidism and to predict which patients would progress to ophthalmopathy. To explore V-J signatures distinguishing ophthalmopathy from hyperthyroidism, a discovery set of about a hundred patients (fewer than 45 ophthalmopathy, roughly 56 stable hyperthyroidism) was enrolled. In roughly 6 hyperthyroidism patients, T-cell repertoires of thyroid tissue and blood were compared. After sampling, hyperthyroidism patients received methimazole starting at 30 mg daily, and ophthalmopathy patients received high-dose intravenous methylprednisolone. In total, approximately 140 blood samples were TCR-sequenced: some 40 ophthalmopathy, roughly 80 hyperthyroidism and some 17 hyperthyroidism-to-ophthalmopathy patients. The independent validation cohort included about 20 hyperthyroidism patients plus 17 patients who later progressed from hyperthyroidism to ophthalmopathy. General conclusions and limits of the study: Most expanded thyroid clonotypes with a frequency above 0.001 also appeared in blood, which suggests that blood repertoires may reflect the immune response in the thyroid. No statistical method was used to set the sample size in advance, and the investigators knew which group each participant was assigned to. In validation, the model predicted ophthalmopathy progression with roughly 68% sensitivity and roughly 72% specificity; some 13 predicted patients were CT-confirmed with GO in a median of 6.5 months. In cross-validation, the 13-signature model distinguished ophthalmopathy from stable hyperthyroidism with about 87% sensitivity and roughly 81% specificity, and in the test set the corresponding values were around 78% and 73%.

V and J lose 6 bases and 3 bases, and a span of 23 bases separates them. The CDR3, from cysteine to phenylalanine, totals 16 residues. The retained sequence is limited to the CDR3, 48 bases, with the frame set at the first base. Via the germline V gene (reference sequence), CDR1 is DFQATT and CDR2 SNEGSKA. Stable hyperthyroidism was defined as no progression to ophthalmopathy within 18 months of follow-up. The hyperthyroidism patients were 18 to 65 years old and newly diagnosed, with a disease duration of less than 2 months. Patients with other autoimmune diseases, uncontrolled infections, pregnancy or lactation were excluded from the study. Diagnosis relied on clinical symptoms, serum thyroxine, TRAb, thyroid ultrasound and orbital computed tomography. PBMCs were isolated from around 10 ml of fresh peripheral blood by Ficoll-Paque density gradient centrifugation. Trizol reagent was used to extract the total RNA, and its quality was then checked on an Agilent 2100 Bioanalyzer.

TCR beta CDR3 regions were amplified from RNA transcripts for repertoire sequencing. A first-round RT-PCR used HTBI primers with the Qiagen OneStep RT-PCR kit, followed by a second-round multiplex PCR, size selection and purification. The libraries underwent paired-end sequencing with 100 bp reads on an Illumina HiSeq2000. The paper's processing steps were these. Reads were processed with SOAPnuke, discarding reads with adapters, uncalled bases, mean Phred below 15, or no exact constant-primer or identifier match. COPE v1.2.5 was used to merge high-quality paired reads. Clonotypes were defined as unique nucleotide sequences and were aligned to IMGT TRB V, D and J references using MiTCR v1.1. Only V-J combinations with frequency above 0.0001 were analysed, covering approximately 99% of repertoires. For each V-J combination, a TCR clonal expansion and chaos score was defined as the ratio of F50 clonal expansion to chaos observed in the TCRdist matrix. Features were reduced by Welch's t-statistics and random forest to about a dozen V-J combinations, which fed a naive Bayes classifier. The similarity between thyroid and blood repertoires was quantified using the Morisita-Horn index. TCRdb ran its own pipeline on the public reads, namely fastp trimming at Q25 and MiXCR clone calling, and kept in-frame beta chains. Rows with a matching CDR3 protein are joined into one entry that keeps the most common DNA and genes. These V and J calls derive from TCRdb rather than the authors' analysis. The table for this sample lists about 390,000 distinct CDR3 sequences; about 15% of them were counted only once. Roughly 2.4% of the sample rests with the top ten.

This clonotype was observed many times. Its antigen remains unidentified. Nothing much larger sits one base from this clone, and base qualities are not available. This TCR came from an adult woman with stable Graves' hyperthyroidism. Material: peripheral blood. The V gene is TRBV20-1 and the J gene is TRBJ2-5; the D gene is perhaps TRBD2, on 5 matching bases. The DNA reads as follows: TGCAGTGCCGCCGCAAAGGACTGGGTTGGTGAAGAGACCCAGTACTTC. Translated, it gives CSAAAKDWVGEETQYF.